A selection of T cell receptor beta chains follows, all from one sample in a study of siplizumab effects on memory and regulatory T cells. Sequencing was performed with immunoSEQ multiplex PCR; in TCRdb, only in-frame clones are kept and a portion is missing. Of over 95,000 clones in the sample, around 95% were seen once. Sample: non-Treg CD4+ T cells sorted from blood. The receptor source for this set is a human donor in good health. Both conserved end residues are part of each CDR3. The D gene is left open where the match is weak. The size field is filled for only some rows; it gives once, few, many or a size class.

d_gene	v_gene	j_gene	abundance	CDR3aa	CDR3nt
NA	TRBV7-9	TRBJ2-2	NA	CASSLVTGGELFF	TGTGCCAGCAGCTTAGTCACCGGCGGGGAGCTGTTTTTT
NA	TRBV21-1	TRBJ1-5	NA	CASSKVDPSWGNQPQHF	TGTGCCAGCAGCAAAGTCGACCCATCCTGGGGCAATCAGCCCCAGCATTTT
NA	TRBV5-1	TRBJ2-3	NA	CASSLVASGDTQYF	TGCGCCAGCAGCTTGGTGGCTAGTGGAGATACGCAGTATTTT
TRBD2	TRBV10-3	TRBJ2-1	NA	CASQRGGNEQFF	TGTGCCTCCCAGCGGGGGGGCAATGAGCAGTTCTTC
TRBD1	TRBV19	TRBJ1-2	NA	CASSTPPGQGFGYTF	TGTGCCAGTAGTACTCCCCCCGGACAGGGATTTGGCTACACCTTC
NA	TRBV19	TRBJ1-1	NA	CASSIRVGAGRGEAFF	TGTGCCAGTAGTATTCGTGTTGGGGCAGGGAGGGGTGAAGCTTTCTTT
TRBD2	TRBV19	TRBJ2-7	NA	CASRGGSYEQYF	TGTGCCAGCCGGGGGGGATCCTACGAGCAGTACTTC
TRBD1	TRBV6-5	TRBJ2-7	NA	CASRYGQGTYEQYF	TGTGCCAGCAGATACGGACAGGGTACCTACGAGCAGTACTTC
TRBD2	TRBV28	TRBJ2-1	NA	CASSLTGGQNNEQFF	TGTGCCAGCAGTTTAACGGGGGGGCAAAACAATGAGCAGTTCTTC
TRBD1	TRBV2	TRBJ2-5	NA	CASRYDRVTETQYF	TGTGCCAGCCGATATGACAGGGTAACGGAGACCCAGTACTTC
NA	TRBV18	TRBJ2-2	NA	CASSPRSTGELFF	TGTGCCAGCTCACCGAGGAGCACCGGGGAGCTGTTTTTT
NA	TRBV14	TRBJ1-2	NA	CASSQFASGYTF	TGTGCCAGCAGCCAATTTGCCAGTGGCTACACCTTC
NA	TRBV19	TRBJ1-2	NA	CASSQFANYGYTF	TGTGCCAGTAGCCAATTCGCGAACTATGGCTACACCTTC
TRBD2	TRBV7-2	TRBJ2-7	NA	CASSPLRGESHYEQYF	TGTGCCAGCAGCCCCCTCCGGGGGGAATCTCACTACGAGCAGTACTTC
NA	TRBV7-9	TRBJ2-2	once	CASSPRTGELFF	TGTGCCAGCAGCCCCCGTACCGGGGAGCTGTTTTTT